A few counts support the clone carrying this T cell receptor beta chain. V dropped 3 bases and J dropped 5; count of bases not matched to a gene: 5. Germline CDR1 MNHEY, CDR2 SMNVEV (reference sequence). The CDR3 runs to 15 residues. This sample was included in a study of blood T cell repertoires in COVID-19. The wider study: Acute and convalescent COVID-19 specimens originated in the United States, Italy and Spain. Sample material is recorded as cDNA or gDNA derived from T cells, B-cell-depleted T cells, or PBMCs.

Original processing notes: Amplification of reference gene primers was used by the study to estimate nucleated cell counts. This table comes from immunoSEQ multiplex PCR, and its TCRdb copy is limited to in-frame clones, with some not included. From that table come the V and J calls and clone size; the DNA was used to work out D and trimming. The profile shows roughly 120,000 clones, around four fifths of them singletons. Those enrolled in Seattle joined during active infection and were followed longitudinally afterward. The TCR originated in an older man with COVID-19, enrolled during active disease. This chain connects TRBV27 to TRBJ2-5; 11 nucleotides agree with TRBD2. Input material: peripheral blood. CDR3 sequence: CASSFSGRAYETQYF. CDR3 DNA: TGTGCCAGCAGTTTTAGCGGGAGGGCCTATGAGACCCAGTACTTC.